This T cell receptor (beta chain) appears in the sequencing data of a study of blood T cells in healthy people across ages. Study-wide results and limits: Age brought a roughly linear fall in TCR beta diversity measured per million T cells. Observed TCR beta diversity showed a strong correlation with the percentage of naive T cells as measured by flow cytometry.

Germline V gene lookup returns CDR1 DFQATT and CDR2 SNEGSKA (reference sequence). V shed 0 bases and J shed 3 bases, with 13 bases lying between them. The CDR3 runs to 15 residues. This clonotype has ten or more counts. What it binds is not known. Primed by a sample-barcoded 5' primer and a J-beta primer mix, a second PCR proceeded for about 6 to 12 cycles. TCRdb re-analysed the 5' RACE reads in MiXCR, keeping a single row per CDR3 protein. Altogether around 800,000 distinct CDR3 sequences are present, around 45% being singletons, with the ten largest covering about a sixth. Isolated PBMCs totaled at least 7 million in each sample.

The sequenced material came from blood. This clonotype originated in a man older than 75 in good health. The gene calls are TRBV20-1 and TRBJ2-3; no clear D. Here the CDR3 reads CSAREGGVWTDTQYF. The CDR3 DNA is TGCAGTGCTAGAGAGGGTGGGGTATGGACAGATACGCAGTATTTT.